This TCR beta chain is from a study of response to subunit inactivated influenza vaccine (dated by TCRdb to 2016 to 2019). Study-wide context: Deep quantitative T cell receptor repertoire profiling was used in the study to track responses to a trivalent subunit inactivated influenza vaccine.

This clonotype has at least ten counts. The specificity of this receptor is unknown. No much larger clone exists at a distance of one base, and base qualities are not known. The paper's findings and limits, for the study overall: According to the authors, only a limited number of new T cells may be recruited by each seasonal influenza vaccination.

The library came from RT-PCR. Sequencing instrument: Illumina HiSeq 2500. TCRdb reworked the public reads: Q25 trimming with fastp, MiXCR clone assembly, productive beta chains retained. Each record represents a unique CDR3 protein, reported with the most common genes and DNA among its rows. A total of 500,000 to 600,000 distinct CDR3 sequences appear in this sample, 16% of them only once. Clones ranked in the top ten supply approximately 3% of the sample. The CDR3, from cysteine to phenylalanine, totals 12 residues. The retained sequence is limited to the CDR3, 36 bases, with the frame set at the first base. V drops 3 bases and J drops 9 bases, leaving 6 bases in between.

The TCR comes from a man aged 45 to 70 who received an inactivated influenza vaccine. Donor details come from another sample of the same person, matched by shared clones. The rearrangement joined TRBV12-3 or TRBV12-4 to TRBJ1-6, with no confident D gene call. The source was CD4+ T cells sorted from PBMCs, collected less than 30 months after vaccination. The DNA sequence is given as TGTGCCAGCAGTTTTGAGGGTTCACCCCTCCACTTT. Its coded protein is CASSFEGSPLHF.